Below are 26 T cell receptor beta chains sequenced from a single sample in a study of T cell repertoires in cytomegalovirus infection. Via MiXCR, TCRdb re-called the reads, giving one row per CDR3 protein. The top ten hold about 18% of the sample, which has nearly 700,000 distinct CDR3 sequences, 30% to 40% seen once. Which antigens these TCRs recognize remains unknown. Source: cultured PBMCs, taken from culture after CMV antigen stimulation. The receptors come from a human donor in good health (CMV status not recorded). Some clones in this sample may be carry-over from other donors' samples.

This clonotype was picked up one time. V is TRBV4-1 and J is TRBJ1-5, with unresolved D. The germline gives CDR1 MGHRA, CDR2 YSYEKL. CDR3 size: 15 residues. Trimming cost V 0 bases and J 4 bases, with 10 bases left between them. The CDR3 nucleotides are TGCGCCAGCAGCCAAGAAAGGGATCGGAATCAGCCCCAGCATTTT. Its protein is CASSQERDRNQPQHF.

The chain combines TRBV7-6 with TRBJ2-1, with TRBD2 matching over 11 bases. In germline, CDR1 is SGHVS, CDR2 FNYEAQ. The J segment lost 3 bases and the V segment lost 5 bases, leaving 15 bases of the junction unmatched. The CDR3 consists of 19 residues. The CDR3 DNA reads TGTGCCAGCAGCGCCTCCGGGACTAGCGGAGATCGAATCTACAATGAGCAGTTCTTC. This gives the protein CASSASGTSGDRIYNEQFF.

The genes are TRBV2 and TRBJ2-7; a possible D gene is TRBD2 (5 bases). CDR3 length equals 16 residues. Trimming pared 6 bases from V and 0 bases from J, leaving 18 bases between. Per the germline V gene, CDR1 is SNHLY and CDR2 is FYNNEI. The CDR3 loop is CASSLPREGSSYEQYF. CDR3 sequence (DNA): TGTGCCAGCAGCCTACCTCGAGAAGGGAGCTCCTACGAGCAGTACTTC.

This clonotype was counted only a few times. This rearrangement joins TRBV29-1 to TRBJ2-3, with 7 bases matching TRBD2. Looked up from germline, CDR1 is SQVTM and CDR2 is ANQGSEA. V lost 7 bases and J lost 0; bases outside the gene matches: 10. The CDR3 consists of 15 residues. The DNA for the CDR3 is TGCAGCGCTCTCCGTACTAGCGCCAGCACAGATACGCAGTATTTT. It translates to CSALRTSASTDTQYF.

V is TRBV10-1 and J is TRBJ2-3; D not certain. The V gene lost 4 bases and the J gene lost 0 bases, with 8 bases spanning the gap. CDR3 size: 14 residues. Germline V gene sequence: CDR1 WNHNN, CDR2 SYGVQD (reference sequence). Here the CDR3 DNA reads TGCGCCAGCAGTGGGCCATCTAGCACAGATACGCAGTATTTT. It specifies CASSGPSSTDTQYF.

This chain connects TRBV20-1 to TRBJ2-5; the match to TRBD1 covers 11 bases. This CDR3 has 16 residues. V gave up 5 bases and J gave up 2 bases; unmatched junction bases: 10. Germline CDR1 is DFQATT and CDR2 is SNEGSKA (reference sequence). In DNA, the CDR3 is TGCAGTGCTCCCGACGGACAGGGGGCGTGGCAAGAGACCCAGTACTTC. Protein product: CSAPDGQGAWQETQYF.

The J gene is TRBJ2-2, the V gene TRBV10-3, with 8 positions matching TRBD1. V trimming: 6 bases; J trimming: 4 bases; junction bases outside the gene matches: 1. This CDR3 spans 13 amino acids. Per the germline V gene, CDR1 is ENHRY and CDR2 is SYGVKD. The CDR3 bases are TGTGCCATCAGGGGACAGGCCACCGGGGAGCTGTTTTTT. This translates into CAIRGQATGELFF.

The rearrangement links TRBV4-1 to TRBJ1-2; unclear D gene. This CDR3 is 13 amino acids long. V was trimmed by 0 bases and J by 7 bases, leaving 9 bases between them. Germline assignment: CDR1 MGHRA and CDR2 YSYEKL. As DNA, the CDR3 is TGCGCCAGCAGCCAAGAATTCGCCGGTGGCTACACCTTC. Encoded protein: CASSQEFAGGYTF.

The V and J genes are TRBV10-3 and TRBJ1-5; possibly TRBD1 for D (5 bases). The CDR3 is 14 amino acids. Germline CDR1 is ENHRY and CDR2 is SYGVKD. V lost 4 bases, J lost 3 bases, and 10 bases lay in between. This CDR3 reads CAISADSYNQPQHF. CDR3 bases: TGTGCCATCAGTGCCGACAGTTACAATCAGCCCCAGCATTTT.

The genes are TRBV2 and TRBJ2-1; D may match TRBD1 or TRBD2 (5 bases each). V lost 1 base, J lost 4 bases, and 11 bases lay in between. Germline V gene data show CDR1 as SNHLY and CDR2 as FYNNEI. The CDR3 is 15 residues long. The CDR3 nucleotides are TGTGCCAGCAGTGAAGACGGGGACGGATACAATGAGCAGTTCTTC. This codes for CASSEDGDGYNEQFF.

This clonotype was observed a handful of times. The chain joins TRBV7-2 to TRBJ2-2, with 7 bases that match TRBD2. J was trimmed by 5 bases and V by 5 bases; bases with no gene match: 11. Germline lookup yields CDR1 SGHTA and CDR2 FQGNSA. The CDR3 length is 16 residues. The CDR3 DNA reads TGTGCCAGCAGCCCGAGGACTAGGTCCCGAACCGGGGAGCTGTTTTTT. It is translated as CASSPRTRSRTGELFF.

This clonotype was observed a handful of times. V is TRBV29-1 and J is TRBJ2-6, with no clear D. The germline CDR1 and CDR2 sequences are SQVTM and ANQGSEA. With 6 bases removed from V and 4 bases from J, the gap between germline ends came to 10 bases. This CDR3 comprises 13 residues. CDR3 DNA: TGCAGCGTCTTCTTCGTAGGGGCCAACGTCCTGACTTTC. The encoded protein is CSVFFVGANVLTF.

The chain employs TRBV6-1 and TRBJ1-5, with D unresolved. Germline V lookup: CDR1 MNHNS, CDR2 SASEGT. Trimming took 5 bases from V and 2 from J, leaving 10 bases between them. This CDR3 is built from 14 residues. The DNA for the CDR3 is TGTGCCAGCAGTTATGCCAAGGGCAATCAGCCCCAGCATTTT. Encoded protein: CASSYAKGNQPQHF.

In its sample, this clonotype was seen many times. The CDR3 spells CASSLDRVSGNTIYF. The CDR3 DNA sequence: TGTGCCAGCAGCTTAGACAGGGTGTCCGGAAACACCATATATTTT. The rearrangement joins TRBV7-2 to TRBJ1-3; tentative D call: TRBD1 (6 bases). The CDR3 is made up of 15 amino acids. V lost 1 base and J lost 4, with 11 bases in between. Per germline, CDR1 SGHTA and CDR2 FQGNSA.

The chain recombines TRBV6-4 with TRBJ2-3, with D possibly matching TRBD2 (6 bases). CDR3 size: 14 residues. Trimming took 6 bases from V and 0 from J, leaving 10 bases between them. Germline values: CDR1 MRHNA, CDR2 SNTAGT. The CDR3 bases are TGTGCCAGCAGCGCTAGCGTCAGCACAGATACGCAGTATTTT. Residues: CASSASVSTDTQYF.

The chain couples TRBV5-5 to TRBJ1-6, with D possibly TRBD1 on 6 matching bases. The length of the CDR3 is 14 residues. Looked up from germline, CDR1 is SGHKS and CDR2 is YYEKEE (reference sequence). V lost 1 base and J 10 bases, leaving 12 bases between the germline ends. The CDR3 protein is CASSLYGGRSPLHF. CDR3 DNA: TGTGCCAGCAGCTTGTACGGGGGGCGGTCACCCCTCCACTTT.

This clonotype was detected many times. The V gene is TRBV20-1, the J gene TRBJ2-1, with 13 positions matching TRBD2. Losses at the gene ends were 6 bases for V and 10 bases for J; bases not matched to a gene: 9. Germline CDR1 reads DFQATT; CDR2 reads SNEGSKA (reference sequence). This CDR3 has 14 amino acids. The CDR3 protein is CSAKGLAGIQEQFF. DNA for the CDR3: TGCAGTGCGAAGGGACTAGCGGGGATACAGGAGCAGTTCTTC.

The V gene is TRBV19, the J gene TRBJ1-5; 7 nucleotides match TRBD1. Per the germline V gene, CDR1 is LNHDA and CDR2 is SQIVND (reference sequence). The V segment lost 4 bases and the J segment 3 bases; nucleotides outside the gene matches: 9. The CDR3 consists of 16 residues. CDR3 bases: TGTGCCAGTAGTACCCTCCCGGACAGGATCAATCAGCCCCAGCATTTT. Translation gives CASSTLPDRINQPQHF.

J is TRBJ2-3 and V is TRBV9; maybe TRBD2 (5 bases). Between the trimmed V and J ends, which lost 2 bases and 5 bases, there was a span of 12 bases. The germline gives CDR1 SGDLS, CDR2 YYNGEE. CDR3 size: 14 residues. The DNA for the CDR3 is TGTGCCAGCAGCGTGGAGGTTGGTGGAGATACGCAGTATTTT. Translation: CASSVEVGGDTQYF.

V usage is TRBV5-1 and J usage is TRBJ1-2, with D maybe TRBD1 (6 bases). The germline gives CDR1 SGHRS, CDR2 YFSETQ. With 3 bases removed from V and 7 bases from J, the gap between germline ends came to 16 bases. This CDR3 spans 14 amino acids. The CDR3 sequence: CASSSGTLRGGYTF. For the CDR3, the DNA is TGCGCCAGCAGCTCCGGGACACTCAGGGGTGGCTACACCTTC.

The chain is built from TRBV20-1 and TRBJ2-3; 11 nucleotides agree with TRBD2. Germline V lookup: CDR1 DFQATT, CDR2 SNEGSKA (reference sequence). Losses at the gene ends were 3 bases for V and 1 base for J; bases not matched to a gene: 15. The CDR3 consists of 19 residues. The CDR3 loop reads CSARKRVPLAGGGTDTQYF. Here the CDR3 DNA reads TGCAGTGCTAGGAAACGAGTCCCCCTAGCGGGAGGAGGCACAGATACGCAGTATTTT.

In its sample, this clonotype was seen a few times. The chain couples TRBV4-3 to TRBJ2-1; 13 bases align to TRBD2. The CDR3 is 15 amino acids. J lost 8 bases, V lost 4 bases, and 5 bases had no gene match. In germline, CDR1 is LGHNA, CDR2 YSLEER. DNA of the CDR3: TGCGCCAGCAGCCTTGGACTAGCGGGAGTGTATGAGCAGTTCTTC. This sequence encodes CASSLGLAGVYEQFF.

This clonotype was seen at least ten times. This sequence joins TRBV7-2 and TRBJ2-1; D is unresolved. The CDR3 totals 12 residues. V lost 7 bases and J 5 bases, leaving 9 bases between the germline ends. The germline V gene has CDR1 SGHTA and CDR2 FQGNSA. CDR3 amino acids: CASTPYNNEQFF. The CDR3 DNA is TGTGCCAGCACCCCTTATAACAATGAGCAGTTCTTC. The variable domain in full, with the rest retrieved from reference TRBV7-2 and TRBJ2-1, is GAGVSQSPSNKVTEKGKDVELRCDPISGHTALYWYRQSLGQGLEFLIYFQGNSAPDKSGLPSDRFSAERTGGSVSTLTIQRTQQEDSAVYLCASTPYNNEQFFGPGTRLTVL.

This clonotype has a handful of counts. The CDR3 DNA sequence: TGTGCCAGCAGCTTTTCCCGGCAGGAGAGGCAGTTCTTC. Translated: CASSFSRQERQFF. This chain connects TRBV11-2 to TRBJ2-1; D unresolved. Trimming took off 3 bases at V and 12 bases at J, with 15 bases between the two ends. The CDR3 spans 13 residues. Per the germline V gene, CDR1 is SGHAT and CDR2 is FQNNGV. The complete variable domain, with remaining parts taken from reference TRBV11-2 and TRBJ2-1, reads EAGVAQSPRYKIIEKRQSVAFWCNPISGHATLYWYQQILGQGPKLLIQFQNNGVVDDSQLPKDRFSAERLKGVDSTLKIQPAKLEDSAVYLCASSFSRQERQFFGPGTRLTVL.

V and J are TRBV11-2 and TRBJ1-2; perhaps TRBD1 as D (5 bases). This CDR3 is built from 15 residues. Trimming removed 5 bases from V and 4 bases from J, with 17 bases in between. Germline assignment: CDR1 SGHAT and CDR2 FQNNGV. The CDR3, as DNA: TGTGCCAGCAGCCCAGAGGGGCAGCCTGGCTATGGCTACACCTTC. Residues: CASSPEGQPGYGYTF.

This sequence joins TRBV20-1 and TRBJ1-4, with D perhaps TRBD1 (6 bases). The germline CDR1 and CDR2 sequences are DFQATT and SNEGSKA (reference sequence). V lost 5 bases, J lost 8 bases, and 12 bases lay in between. This CDR3 is 12 amino acids long. The CDR3 DNA reads TGCAGTGCTCCCCTCAGGGGAGAAAAACTGTTTTTT. Translating it yields CSAPLRGEKLFF.